The 25 T cell receptor beta chains reported below all come from one sample, sequenced in a study of neurological immune-mediated disorders. MiXCR, applied by TCRdb to the 5' RACE reads, yields one record per CDR3 protein. The sample yields approximately 70,000 distinct CDR3 sequences, 10% to 13% seen once. Time point indicated: longitudinal time-point 1 (baseline). The source material was PBMCs. Source of these receptors: a man younger than 40 in good health.

This clonotype was counted many times. V and J are TRBV14 and TRBJ2-2, with D uncertain. The V gene lost 2 bases and the J gene lost 4 bases, with 5 bases spanning the gap. The germline V gene encodes CDR1 SGHDN and CDR2 FVKESK. The CDR3 has 13 amino acids. The CDR3 sequence: CASSQQFTGELFF. As DNA, the CDR3 is TGTGCCAGCAGCCAACAGTTCACCGGGGAGCTGTTTTTT.

This clonotype appeared many times. The chain joins TRBV6-5 to TRBJ2-7; 12 bases agree with TRBD2. The CDR3 runs to 15 residues. CDR1 is MNHEY, CDR2 SVGAGI, per germline. V dropped 0 bases and J dropped 3; count of bases not matched to a gene: 0. DNA of the CDR3: TGTGCCAGCAGTTACTCGACTAGCGGGGGCTACGAGCAGTACTTC. This sequence encodes CASSYSTSGGYEQYF.

Of note for this clonotype: This may stem from a read error, because a much larger clone lies one nucleotide away. This chain links TRBV6-6 with TRBJ2-3; a weak D match, TRBD2 (6 bases). Germline loops: CDR1 MNHNY, CDR2 SVGAGI (reference sequence). Trimming removed 10 bases from V and 8 bases from J, with 19 bases in between. The CDR3 is 13 residues long. In nucleotides, the CDR3 is TGTGCCACTGAGTGGGGCGGGGCAGTTACGCAGTATTTT. Its protein is CATEWGGAVTQYF.

This clonotype showed up many times. This chain's CDR3 is CAISADLAREQYF. CDR3 bases: TGTGCCATCAGTGCGGATCTAGCGCGGGAGCAGTACTTC. The chain recombines TRBV10-3 with TRBJ2-7; tentative D call: TRBD2 (6 bases). Germline V gene lookup returns CDR1 ENHRY and CDR2 SYGVKD. The CDR3 covers 13 residues. V was trimmed by 4 bases and J by 7 bases, leaving 14 bases between them.

This clonotype was detected ten times or more. The chain has TRBV24-1 and TRBJ2-5, with unresolved D. The germline V gene has CDR1 KGHDR and CDR2 SFDVKD. The CDR3 totals 14 residues. Deletions cut 0 bases from V and 3 bases from J, with 7 bases between. DNA for the CDR3: TGTGCCACCAGTGATTTGAGTTATGAAGAGACCCAGTACTTC. This translates into CATSDLSYEETQYF.

At least ten counts were recorded for this clonotype. This chain connects TRBV28 to TRBJ2-1, with 14 positions matching TRBD2. Trimming removed 5 bases from V and 8 bases from J; junction bases left unmatched: 8. The CDR3 has 16 amino acids. CDR1 and CDR2 (germline): MDHEN, SYDVKM. The CDR3 here is CASSGETSGRADEQFF. CDR3 DNA: TGTGCCAGCAGTGGAGAGACTAGCGGGAGGGCCGATGAGCAGTTCTTC.

This clonotype was seen many times. For the CDR3, the DNA is TGCGCCAGCAGCCGCCGGACTAGCGGTTCGGTGGCGCAGTATTTT. Residues: CASSRRTSGSVAQYF. The gene calls are TRBV4-1 and TRBJ2-3, with TRBD2 identical over 10 bases. After removal of 4 bases from V and 10 bases from J, the junction contained 11 bases not matched to a gene. Germline CDR1 MGHRA, CDR2 YSYEKL. This CDR3 spans 15 amino acids.

V and J are TRBV5-5 and TRBJ1-2; D remains unclear. Germline V gene sequence: CDR1 SGHKS, CDR2 YYEKEE (reference sequence). Trimming took 2 bases from V and 3 from J, leaving 11 bases between them. This CDR3 is built from 14 residues. The CDR3 loop is CASSFTAIDYGYTF. CDR3 coding DNA: TGTGCCAGCAGCTTTACAGCGATCGACTATGGCTACACCTTC.

This clonotype was detected many times. The V gene is TRBV20-1, the J gene TRBJ2-1; maybe TRBD2 (6 bases). The CDR3 loop spans 12 amino acids. Germline CDR1 reads DFQATT; CDR2 reads SNEGSKA (reference sequence). V was pared by 6 bases and J by 3 bases, with 9 bases between. CDR3 region: CSAAGSYNEQFF. The CDR3 DNA is TGCAGTGCCGCCGGGAGCTACAATGAGCAGTTCTTC.

This clonotype was picked up many times. CDR3 region: CASTQTPGSGRLATNEKLFF. CDR3 nucleotide sequence: TGTGCCAGCACCCAGACCCCTGGGTCAGGGAGACTTGCAACTAATGAAAAACTGTTTTTT. The chain carries TRBV6-6 and TRBJ1-4; D is perhaps TRBD1 (5 bases). This CDR3 comprises 20 residues. In germline, CDR1 is MNHNY, CDR2 SVGAGI (reference sequence). V lost 7 bases and J lost 0, with 27 bases in between.

This clonotype was seen ten or more times. This chain joins TRBV20-1 and TRBJ2-7; 11 bases align to TRBD2. This CDR3 region has 18 residues. Germline CDR1 and CDR2: DFQATT and SNEGSKA (reference sequence). V shed 5 bases, J shed 1 base, and the junction held 16 bases outside the gene matches. CDR3 protein: CSAFPGLAGLQISYEQYF. The CDR3 coding sequence is TGCAGTGCTTTCCCTGGACTAGCGGGCTTACAGATATCCTACGAGCAGTACTTC.

This clonotype was counted many times. This sequence joins TRBV20-1 and TRBJ1-5; D is perhaps TRBD1 (5 bases). V gave up 2 bases and J gave up 4 bases, with 12 bases separating them. The CDR3 contains 14 residues. Germline lookup yields CDR1 DFQATT and CDR2 SNEGSKA (reference sequence). CDR3 region: CSARYSGGNQPQHF. CDR3 coding DNA: TGCAGTGCTAGATATTCGGGGGGTAATCAGCCCCAGCATTTT.

The rearrangement links TRBV6-4 to TRBJ2-6; D ambiguous. Trimming removed 0 bases from V and 0 bases from J, with 3 bases in between. This CDR3 has 15 residues. Per germline, CDR1 MRHNA and CDR2 SNTAGT. This chain's CDR3 is CASSDSVSGANVLTF. DNA for the CDR3: TGTGCCAGCAGTGACTCAGTCTCTGGGGCCAACGTCCTGACTTTC.

This clonotype has a count of ten or more. One end of the junction is discordant with germline, which a read error may explain. The gene calls are TRBV9 and TRBJ2-3; 10 bases align to TRBD2. Germline V gene lookup returns CDR1 SGDLS and CDR2 YYNGEE. The CDR3 is 14 amino acids. CDR3 nucleotide sequence: TGTGCCAGCAGCGCTAGCGGGAGCATAGATACGCAGTATTTT. This encodes CASSASGSIDTQYF.

The gene calls are TRBV28 and TRBJ1-4; D is possibly TRBD1 (5 bases). Germline CDR1 MDHEN, CDR2 SYDVKM. The CDR3 length is 14 residues. V gave up 5 bases and J gave up 6 bases, with 13 bases separating them. CDR3 DNA: TGTGCCAGCAGTCCCCGTTGGGGGGATGAAAAACTGTTTTTT. This sequence encodes CASSPRWGDEKLFF.

This clonotype came up many times. V gene TRBV7-2 combines with J gene TRBJ2-5; D unclear. This CDR3 spans 13 amino acids. V shed 5 bases and J shed 5 bases, with 12 bases lying between them. In germline, CDR1 is SGHTA, CDR2 FQGNSA. CDR3 nucleotide sequence: TGTGCCAGCAGCCCGACTGGGCGGGAGACCCAGTACTTC. Protein sequence: CASSPTGRETQYF.

This clonotype came up many times. V gene TRBV20-1 combines with J gene TRBJ2-1; D is possibly TRBD1 (5 bases). Deletions cut 5 bases from V and 15 bases from J, with 14 bases between. Germline lookup yields CDR1 DFQATT and CDR2 SNEGSKA (reference sequence). This CDR3 has 10 amino acids. In DNA form, the CDR3 reads TGCAGTGCTGGCGACAGCCGTAGGTTCTTC. This gives the protein CSAGDSRRFF.

This clonotype was detected many times. The genes are TRBV11-3 and TRBJ2-3; maybe TRBD1 (5 bases). Germline CDR1 SGHNT, CDR2 YENEEA. Trimming pared 5 bases from V and 5 bases from J, leaving 5 bases between. The CDR3 contains 11 residues. The DNA of the CDR3 is TGTGCCAGCAGCCAGGGAGATACGCAGTATTTT. It specifies CASSQGDTQYF.

The table lists this clonotype with many counts. This chain uses TRBV29-1 with TRBJ2-7, with 9 bases matching TRBD2. From germline, CDR1 is SQVTM and CDR2 ANQGSEA. This CDR3 spans 16 amino acids. Germline trimming cut 0 bases from V and 4 bases from J; bases unmatched to any gene: 10. In DNA form, the CDR3 reads TGCAGCGTTGAAGACCCCTCAGCGGGAGGTCGGTACGAGCAGTACTTC. Protein product: CSVEDPSAGGRYEQYF.

This clonotype was found many times. V and J are TRBV5-1 and TRBJ2-1; D may match TRBD1 or TRBD2 (5 bases each). This CDR3 contains 14 residues. Trimming pared 4 bases from V and 8 bases from J, leaving 16 bases between. Germline CDR1 is SGHRS and CDR2 is YFSETQ. CDR3 residues: CASSPGPRGDEQFF. The CDR3 nucleotides read TGCGCCAGCAGCCCCGGGCCCCGGGGCGATGAGCAGTTCTTC.

Ten or more counts support this clonotype. The chain couples TRBV15 to TRBJ2-7; D is unresolved. The V gene lost 6 bases and the J gene lost 3 bases, with 12 bases spanning the gap. Germline loops: CDR1 LNHNV, CDR2 YYDKDF (reference sequence). The CDR3 spans 13 residues. The CDR3 is CATSLSYGYEQYF. The CDR3 DNA sequence: TGTGCCACCAGTCTTTCATATGGCTACGAGCAGTACTTC.

This clonotype was found many times. This chain links TRBV4-2 with TRBJ2-7; either TRBD1 or TRBD2 may supply D (5 bases each). Trimming left V 1 base short and J 4 bases short, with 11 bases between. CDR1 is LGHNA, CDR2 YNFKEQ, per germline. This CDR3 contains 14 residues. The CDR3: CASSQAGPAYEQYF. Here the CDR3 DNA reads TGTGCCAGCAGCCAAGCGGGACCCGCTTACGAGCAGTACTTC.

This clonotype was observed many times. The chain links TRBV19 to TRBJ1-5, with a possible D match to TRBD1 (5 bases). The CDR3 covers 15 residues. CDR1 is LNHDA, CDR2 SQIVND, per germline (reference sequence). V was trimmed by 3 bases and J by 2 bases, leaving 11 bases between them. CDR3 coding DNA: TGTGCCAGTAGTATGAAAGGGGACGGCAATCAGCCCCAGCATTTT. Amino acids: CASSMKGDGNQPQHF.

V gene TRBV5-8 combines with J gene TRBJ2-1; 11 nucleotides align to TRBD2. Trimming took 1 base from V and 4 from J; bases not matched to a gene: 10. Germline lookup yields CDR1 SGHTS and CDR2 YDEGEE. The CDR3 is 18 residues long. The CDR3 reads CASSLFLAGGAYYNEQFF. In DNA form, the CDR3 reads TGTGCCAGCAGCTTGTTCCTAGCGGGAGGTGCCTATTACAATGAGCAGTTCTTC.

This clonotype was counted ten times or more. The chain uses TRBV12-3 or TRBV12-4 and TRBJ1-1; 9 bases align to TRBD1. Trimming took 5 bases from V and 4 from J; bases not matched to a gene: 8. The CDR3 has 15 residues. The CDR3 nucleotides are TGTGCCAGCAGTAAACAGGGGGCAGGTAGCACTGAAGCTTTCTTT. This gives the protein CASSKQGAGSTEAFF.